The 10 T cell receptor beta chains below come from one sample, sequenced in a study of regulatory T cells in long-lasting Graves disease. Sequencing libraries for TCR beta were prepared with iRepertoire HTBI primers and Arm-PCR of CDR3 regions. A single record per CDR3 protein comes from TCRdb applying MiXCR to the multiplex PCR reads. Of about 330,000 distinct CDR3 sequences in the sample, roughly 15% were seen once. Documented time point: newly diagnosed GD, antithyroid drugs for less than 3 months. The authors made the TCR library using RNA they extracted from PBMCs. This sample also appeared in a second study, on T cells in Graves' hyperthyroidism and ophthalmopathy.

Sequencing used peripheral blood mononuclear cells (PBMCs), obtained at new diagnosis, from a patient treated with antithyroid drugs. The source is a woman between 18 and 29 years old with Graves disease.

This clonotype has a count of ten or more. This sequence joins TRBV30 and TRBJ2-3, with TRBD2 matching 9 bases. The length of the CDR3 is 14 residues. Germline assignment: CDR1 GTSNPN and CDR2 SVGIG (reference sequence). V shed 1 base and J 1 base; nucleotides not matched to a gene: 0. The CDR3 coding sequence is TGTGCCTGGAGTGGCGGGGGGGGCACAGATACGCAGTATTTT. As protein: CAWSGGGGTDTQYF.

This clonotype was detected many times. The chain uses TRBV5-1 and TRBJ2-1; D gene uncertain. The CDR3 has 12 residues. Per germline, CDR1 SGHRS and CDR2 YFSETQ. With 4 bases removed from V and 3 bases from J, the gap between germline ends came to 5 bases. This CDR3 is CASSPDYNEQFF. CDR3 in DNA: TGCGCCAGCAGCCCCGACTACAATGAGCAGTTCTTC.

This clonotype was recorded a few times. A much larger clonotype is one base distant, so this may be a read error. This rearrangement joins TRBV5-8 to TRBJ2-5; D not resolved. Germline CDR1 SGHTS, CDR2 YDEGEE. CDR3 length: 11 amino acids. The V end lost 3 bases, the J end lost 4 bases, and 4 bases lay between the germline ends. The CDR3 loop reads CASSWRETQYF. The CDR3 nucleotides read TGTGCCAGCAGCTGGCGAGAGACCCAGTACTTC. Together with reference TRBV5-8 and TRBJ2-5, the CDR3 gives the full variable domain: EAGVTQSPTHLIKTRGQQATLRCSPISGHTSVYWYQQALGLGLQFLLWYDEGEERNRGNFPPRFSGRQFPNYSSELNVNALELEDSALYLCASSWRETQYFGPGTRLLVL.

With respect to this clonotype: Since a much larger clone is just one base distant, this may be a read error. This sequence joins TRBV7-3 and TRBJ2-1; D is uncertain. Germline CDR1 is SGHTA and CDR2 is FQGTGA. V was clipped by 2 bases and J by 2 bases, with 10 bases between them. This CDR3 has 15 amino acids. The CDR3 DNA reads TGTGCCAGCAGCTTACAGGAGAGCCCCTACAATGAGCAGTTCTTC. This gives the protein CASSLQESPYNEQFF.

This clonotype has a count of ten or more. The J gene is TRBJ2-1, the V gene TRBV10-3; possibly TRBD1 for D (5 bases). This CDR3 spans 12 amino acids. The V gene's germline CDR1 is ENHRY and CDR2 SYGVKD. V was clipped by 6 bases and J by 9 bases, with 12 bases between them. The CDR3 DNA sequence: TGTGCCATCAGGGCAGGAGACAGTGAGCAGTTCTTC. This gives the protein CAIRAGDSEQFF.

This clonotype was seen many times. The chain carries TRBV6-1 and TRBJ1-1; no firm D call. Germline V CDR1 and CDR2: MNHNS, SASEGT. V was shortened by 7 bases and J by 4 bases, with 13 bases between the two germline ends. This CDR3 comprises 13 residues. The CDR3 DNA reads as TGTGCCAGCACTTCCCAATGGACCACTGAAGCTTTCTTT. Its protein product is CASTSQWTTEAFF.

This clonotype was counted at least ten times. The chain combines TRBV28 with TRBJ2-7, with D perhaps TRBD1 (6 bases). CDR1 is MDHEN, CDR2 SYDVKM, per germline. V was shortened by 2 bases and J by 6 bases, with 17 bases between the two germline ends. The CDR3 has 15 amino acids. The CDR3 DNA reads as TGTGCCAGCAGTTTAGGAGCTCAGGGGCTGTCCGAGCAGTACTTC. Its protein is CASSLGAQGLSEQYF.

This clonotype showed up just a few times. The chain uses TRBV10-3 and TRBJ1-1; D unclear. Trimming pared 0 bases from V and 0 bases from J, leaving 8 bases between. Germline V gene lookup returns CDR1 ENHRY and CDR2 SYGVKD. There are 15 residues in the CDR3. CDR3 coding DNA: TGTGCCATCAGTGAGTCGCCGGATATGAACACTGAAGCTTTCTTT. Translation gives CAISESPDMNTEAFF.

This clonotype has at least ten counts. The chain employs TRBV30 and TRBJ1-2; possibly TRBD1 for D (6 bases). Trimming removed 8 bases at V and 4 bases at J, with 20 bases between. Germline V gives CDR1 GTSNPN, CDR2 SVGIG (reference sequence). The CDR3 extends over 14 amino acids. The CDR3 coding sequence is TGTGCCGTCGTCAAGGGGGATCAGAGCTATGGCTACACCTTC. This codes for CAVVKGDQSYGYTF.

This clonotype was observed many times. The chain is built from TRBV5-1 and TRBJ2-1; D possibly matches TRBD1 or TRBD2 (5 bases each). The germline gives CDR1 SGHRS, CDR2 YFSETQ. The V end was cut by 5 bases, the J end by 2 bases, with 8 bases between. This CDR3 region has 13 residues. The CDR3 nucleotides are TGCGCCAGCAGGGGGGATACCTACAATGAGCAGTTCTTC. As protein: CASRGDTYNEQFF.